The 12 T cell receptor beta chains below were found in one sample sequenced in a study of cytomegalovirus exposure and HLA in healthy donors (dated by TCRdb to the late 2010s). The library relied on the immunoSEQ multiplex PCR assay. A mixture of 60 forward primers for TCR Vbeta segments and 13 reverse primers for TCR Jbeta segments was used in the multiplex PCR. TCRdb took over this immuneACCESS table, retaining in-frame rearrangements with V and J assigned. Such tables are incomplete; in checked studies, under half of the missing clones stem from an unresolved V gene, and the remainder is unexplained. The sample table contains about 120,000 clones; only one count was recorded for about 74% of them. Together, the top ten hold 3.4% of the sample. The sample was PBMCs. The receptors stem from a man aged 25-45 years in good health and CMV-seronegative.

This CDR3 is CASRPGLDGAGELFF. CDR3 bases: TGCGCCAGCCGACCGGGACTAGATGGGGCCGGGGAGCTGTTTTTT. The chain joins TRBV10-2 to TRBJ2-2; 8 nucleotides line up with TRBD2. V lost 8 bases and J lost 6; bases outside the gene matches: 11. CDR1 is WSHSY, CDR2 SAAADI, per germline. CDR3 length equals 15 residues.

This chain connects TRBV7-6 to TRBJ2-1, with TRBD1 matching over 10 bases. Germline loops: CDR1 SGHVS, CDR2 FNYEAQ. There are 16 residues in the CDR3. The V and J ends lost 2 bases and 7 bases, in that order; junction bases with no gene match: 8. This CDR3 reads CASSLIGDRGRNEQFF. CDR3 bases: TGTGCCAGCAGCTTAATTGGTGACAGGGGGCGAAATGAGCAGTTCTTC.

This sequence joins TRBV7-9 and TRBJ2-2; 8 nucleotides agree with TRBD1. V shed 7 bases and J 6 bases; nucleotides not matched to a gene: 10. This CDR3 contains 15 residues. CDR1 SEHNR and CDR2 FQNEAQ come from the germline V gene (reference sequence). For the CDR3, the DNA is TGTGCCAGCACGATTTGGACAGGGAATCCCGGGGAGCTGTTTTTT. Protein product: CASTIWTGNPGELFF.

The chain links TRBV28 to TRBJ2-7; D is perhaps TRBD1 (6 bases). V was clipped by 6 bases and J by 1 base, with 16 bases between them. There are 15 residues in the CDR3. CDR1 MDHEN and CDR2 SYDVKM come from the germline V gene. The CDR3 reads CASSRGPGVSYEQYF. The CDR3 DNA is TGTGCCAGCAGCCGAGGGCCAGGGGTTTCCTACGAGCAGTACTTC.

CDR3 nucleotides: TGCGCCAGCAGCCCCCGCCCCGGGCAGAGGGAGACGGCCCAGTACTTC. Its protein product is CASSPRPGQRETAQYF. The chain recombines TRBV5-1 with TRBJ2-5; TRBD2 might be the D (5 bases). Trimming took 4 bases from V and 9 from J, leaving 25 bases between them. Germline CDR1 reads SGHRS; CDR2 reads YFSETQ. The CDR3 sequence is 16 residues long.

The chain joins TRBV7-2 to TRBJ2-5; 7 nucleotides align to TRBD2. The CDR3 consists of 17 residues. The ends lost 2 bases at V and 1 base at J; junction bases unmatched: 10. CDR1 is SGHTA and CDR2 is FQGNSA in the germline V gene. In DNA, the CDR3 is TGTGCCAGCAGCTTATCCCGAGGGAGGGCCCTCCAAGAGACCCAGTACTTC. The encoded protein is CASSLSRGRALQETQYF. The full variable domain, in which reference TRBV7-2 and TRBJ2-5 provide the parts outside the CDR3, is GAGVSQSPSNKVTEKGKDVELRCDPISGHTALYWYRQSLGQGLEFLIYFQGNSAPDKSGLPSDRFSAERTGGSVSTLTIQRTQQEDSAVYLCASSLSRGRALQETQYFGPGTRLLVL.

The count of this clone is one. The CDR3, as DNA: TGTGCCAGCAGAAGGTCCGGGACAGGGGGCTACGAGCAGTACTTC. Encoded protein: CASRRSGTGGYEQYF. The rearrangement links TRBV6-5 to TRBJ2-7; 11 bases align to TRBD1. The CDR3 is 15 amino acids. J gave up 3 bases and V 6 bases, and 7 bases lay outside the gene matches. The germline V gene has CDR1 MNHEY and CDR2 SVGAGI.

The sample holds one count of this clone. The chain combines TRBV19 with TRBJ2-3; D might be TRBD2 (5 bases). The V gene lost 6 bases and the J gene lost 2 bases, with 12 bases spanning the gap. The V gene's germline CDR1 is LNHDA and CDR2 SQIVND (reference sequence). The CDR3 runs to 14 residues. CDR3 amino acids: CASSPEGITDTQYF. DNA of the CDR3: TGTGCCAGTAGCCCCGAGGGTATCACAGATACGCAGTATTTT.

Concerning this clone: Other DNA sequences in this sample translate to the same CDR3. The chain has TRBV25-1 and TRBJ2-7; TRBD1 matches 11 bases. The CDR3 is 15 amino acids. The ends lost 3 bases at V and 4 bases at J; junction bases unmatched: 5. Germline CDR1 MGHDK, CDR2 SYGVNS. The CDR3 sequence: CASSDPGQGAYEQYF. CDR3 bases: TGTGCCAGCAGTGATCCCGGACAGGGGGCTTACGAGCAGTACTTC.

The CDR3 nucleotides are TGTGCCAGCAGTGAGGGGCTCCCAGTGAACACTGAAGCTTTCTTT. It yields the protein CASSEGLPVNTEAFF. This chain links TRBV2 with TRBJ1-1; a weak D match, TRBD1 (5 bases). V lost 3 bases and J lost 0, with 11 bases in between. The CDR3 covers 15 residues. The germline V gene has CDR1 SNHLY and CDR2 FYNNEI.

V and J are TRBV7-2 and TRBJ2-7, with TRBD2 matching over 11 bases. V trimming: 2 bases; J trimming: 2 bases; junction bases outside the gene matches: 2. The CDR3 runs 15 residues. Germline-derived CDR1 and CDR2 are SGHTA and FQGNSA. CDR3: CASSLKLAGAYEQYF. For the CDR3, the DNA is TGTGCCAGCAGCTTAAAACTAGCGGGGGCCTACGAGCAGTACTTC.

The chain uses TRBV7-9 and TRBJ1-1, with 7 positions matching TRBD1. The CDR3 is 16 amino acids. Losses at the gene ends were 5 bases for V and 0 bases for J; bases not matched to a gene: 9. Germline CDR1 reads SEHNR; CDR2 reads FQNEAQ (reference sequence). CDR3 residues: CASSLPGQLMNTEAFF. In DNA, the CDR3 is TGTGCCAGCAGCCTCCCGGGACAGCTTATGAACACTGAAGCTTTCTTT. Supplemented by reference TRBV7-9 and TRBJ1-1, the full variable domain reads DTGVSQNPRHKITKRGQNVTFRCDPISEHNRLYWYRQTLGQGPEFLTYFQNEAQLEKSRLLSDRFSAERPKGSFSTLEIQRTEQGDSAMYLCASSLPGQLMNTEAFFGQGTRLTVV.